This record covers a single TCR beta chain. Sequencing used immunoSEQ multiplex PCR; TCRdb keeps in-frame clones, though not all of them. The sample lists some 210,000 clones, around 90% occurring once. The data were taken from a study of blood T cell repertoires in COVID-19. The CDR3 contains 15 residues. V dropped 4 bases and J dropped 5; count of bases not matched to a gene: 11. Germline V gene data show CDR1 as SGDLS and CDR2 as YYNGEE. Sequences were obtained from peripheral blood. The chain recombines TRBV9 with TRBJ2-5, with 7 positions matching TRBD2. The source is a man aged 55 to 70 who had recovered from COVID-19. The CDR3, as DNA: TGTGCCAGCAGCCCTGGGCGCGGGAGATCGGAGACCCAGTACTTC. Translation: CASSPGRGRSETQYF. Full variable domain (remainder filled in from reference TRBV9 and TRBJ2-5): DSGVTQTPKHLITATGQRVTLRCSPRSGDLSVYWYQQSLDQGLQFLIQYYNGEERAKGNILERFSAQQFPDLHSELNLSSLELGDSALYFCASSPGRGRSETQYFGPGTRLLVL.